This T cell receptor (beta chain) stems from a study of Ad26.COV2.S vaccination and SARS-CoV-2 variants. Study context: Donor got 5x10^10 or 1x10^11 viral particles of Ad26.COV2.S. The study, taken as a whole, reports: Measurements of TCR breadth and depth may have given underestimates of the total T cell responses.

Treatment specified: around 19 received Ad26.COV2.S at low or high dose, single or two shots; about 5 received placebo; per-sample allocation not given. Specimens were obtained on day 63 following the first vaccine or placebo injection. Per the germline V gene, CDR1 is SGHVS and CDR2 is FNYEAQ. The CDR3 totals 13 residues. J lost 8 bases, V lost 7 bases, and 7 bases had no gene match. With respect to this clone: Its specificity is not known.

The data were produced by immunoSEQ multiplex PCR, yet TCRdb's version contains in-frame clones alone and is incomplete. The sample includes around 400,000 clones, 83% of them seen just once. The origin of this receptor is a person between 18 and 59 years old who received the Ad26.COV2.S COVID-19 vaccine or a placebo. The sample was peripheral blood, taken in a trial of Ad26.COV2.S vaccine versus placebo. This sequence joins TRBV7-6 and TRBJ2-7, with 11 bases fitting TRBD2. CDR3 bases: TGTGCCAGCACTCTAACTAGCGGGGGCCAGCAGTACTTC. Protein: CASTLTSGGQQYF. Full variable domain (outside the CDR3, taken from reference TRBV7-6 and TRBJ2-7): GAGVSQSPRYKVTKRGQDVALRCDPISGHVSLYWYRQALGQGPEFLTYFNYEAQQDKSGLPNDRFSAERPEGSISTLTIQRTEQRDSAMYRCASTLTSGGQQYFGPGTRLTVT.